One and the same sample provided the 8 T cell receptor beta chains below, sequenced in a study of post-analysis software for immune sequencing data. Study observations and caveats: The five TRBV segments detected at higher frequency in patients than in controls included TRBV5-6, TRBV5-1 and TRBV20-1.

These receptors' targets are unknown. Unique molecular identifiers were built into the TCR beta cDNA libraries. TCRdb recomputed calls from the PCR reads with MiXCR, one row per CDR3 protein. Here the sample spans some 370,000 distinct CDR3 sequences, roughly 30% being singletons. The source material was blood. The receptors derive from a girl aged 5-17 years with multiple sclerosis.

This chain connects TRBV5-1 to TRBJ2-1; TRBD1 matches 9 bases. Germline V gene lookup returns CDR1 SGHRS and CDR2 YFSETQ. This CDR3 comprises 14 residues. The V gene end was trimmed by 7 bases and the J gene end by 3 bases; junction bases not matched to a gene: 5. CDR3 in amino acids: CASRTGESYNEQFF. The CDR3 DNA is TGCGCCAGCCGGACAGGGGAAAGCTACAATGAGCAGTTCTTC.

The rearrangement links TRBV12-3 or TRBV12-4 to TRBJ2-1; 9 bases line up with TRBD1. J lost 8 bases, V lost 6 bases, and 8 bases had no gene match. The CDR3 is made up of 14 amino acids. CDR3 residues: CASSPGTGRDEQFF. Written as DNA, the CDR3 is TGTGCCAGCAGCCCCGGGACAGGGAGGGATGAGCAGTTCTTC.

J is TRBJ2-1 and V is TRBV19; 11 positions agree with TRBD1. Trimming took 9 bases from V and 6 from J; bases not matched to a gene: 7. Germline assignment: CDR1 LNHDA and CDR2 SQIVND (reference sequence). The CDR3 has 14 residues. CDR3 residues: CASSGTGGVNEQFF. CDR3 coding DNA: TGTGCCAGCTCCGGGACAGGGGGGGTCAATGAGCAGTTCTTC.

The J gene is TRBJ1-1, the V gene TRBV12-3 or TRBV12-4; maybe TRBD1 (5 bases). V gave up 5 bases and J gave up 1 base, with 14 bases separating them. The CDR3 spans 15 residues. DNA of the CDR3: TGTGCCAGCAGTCAAGACAGTGTCAAGAACACTGAAGCTTTCTTT. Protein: CASSQDSVKNTEAFF.

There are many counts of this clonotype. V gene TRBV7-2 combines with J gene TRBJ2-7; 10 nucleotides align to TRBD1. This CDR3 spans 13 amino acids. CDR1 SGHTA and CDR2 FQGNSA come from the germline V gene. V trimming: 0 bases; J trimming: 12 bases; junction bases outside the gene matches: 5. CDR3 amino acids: CASSLAGTGERYF. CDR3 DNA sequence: TGTGCCAGCAGCTTAGCGGGGACAGGGGAGAGGTACTTC.

CDR3: CSARDVPGQGSSGGNQPQHF. The CDR3 region has the DNA TGCAGTGCTAGAGACGTACCAGGACAGGGGTCCTCCGGGGGCAATCAGCCCCAGCATTTT. The chain couples TRBV20-1 to TRBJ1-5; 9 nucleotides agree with TRBD1. This CDR3 has 20 amino acids. Germline CDR1 is DFQATT and CDR2 is SNEGSKA (reference sequence). With 0 bases clipped from V and 2 bases from J, the junction kept 17 bases outside the gene matches.

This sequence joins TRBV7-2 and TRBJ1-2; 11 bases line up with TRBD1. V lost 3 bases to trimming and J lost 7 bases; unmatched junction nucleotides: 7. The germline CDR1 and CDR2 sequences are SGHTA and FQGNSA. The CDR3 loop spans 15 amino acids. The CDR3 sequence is CASSLLGQGAAGYTF. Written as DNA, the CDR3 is TGTGCCAGCAGCTTGCTTGGACAGGGGGCCGCTGGCTACACCTTC.

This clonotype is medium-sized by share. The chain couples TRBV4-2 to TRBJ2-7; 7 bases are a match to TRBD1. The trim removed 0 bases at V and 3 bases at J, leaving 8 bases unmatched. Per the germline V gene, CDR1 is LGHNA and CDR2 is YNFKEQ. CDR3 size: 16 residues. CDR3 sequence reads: CASSQDDRAQGYEQYF. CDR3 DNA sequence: TGTGCCAGCAGCCAAGATGACAGGGCTCAAGGCTACGAGCAGTACTTC.